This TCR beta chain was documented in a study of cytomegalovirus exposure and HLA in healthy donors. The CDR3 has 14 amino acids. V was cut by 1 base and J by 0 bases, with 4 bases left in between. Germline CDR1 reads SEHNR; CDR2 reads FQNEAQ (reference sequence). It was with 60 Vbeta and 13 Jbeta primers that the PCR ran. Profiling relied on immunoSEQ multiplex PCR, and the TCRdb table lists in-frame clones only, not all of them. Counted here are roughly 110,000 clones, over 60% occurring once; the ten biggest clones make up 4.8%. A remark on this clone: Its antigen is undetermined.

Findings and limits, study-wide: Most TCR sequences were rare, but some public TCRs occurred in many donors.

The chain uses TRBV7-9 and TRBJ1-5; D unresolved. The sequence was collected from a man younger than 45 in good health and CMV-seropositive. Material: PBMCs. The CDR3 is CASSLDNSNQPQHF. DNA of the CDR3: TGTGCCAGCAGCTTAGACAATAGCAATCAGCCCCAGCATTTT.